This TCR beta chain was documented in a study of T-cell memory formation after mild COVID-19 (dated by TCRdb to the early 2020s). As for the study more broadly: TCR sequence clusters from the two donors were largely donor specific. T-cell clones expanding and contracting after mild COVID-19 in two donors were tracked by longitudinal TCRalpha and TCRbeta repertoire sequencing. The cohort comprised two young, previously healthy adult volunteers, one female and one male. General study outcomes and caveats: Contracting CD4+ clones were located mainly in the CM and EM memory subsets, whereas CD8+ clones were found to be enriched in EMRA. Balanced CD4/CD8 phenotypes were observed for clones contracting from day 15 to 85, whereas a bias towards CD4+ was observed for a second wave of clones expanding from day 15 to 37. Some responding clones were found in pre-infection memory, which suggests that pre-existing cross-reactive memory T cells took part in the SARS-CoV-2 response. The study covered only two mild cases, and larger cohorts including severe cases with pre-infection samples were considered necessary. SARS-CoV-2 specificity was not confirmed for the second-wave clones peaking on day 37.

CDR1 and CDR2 are read off the germline V gene as SGDLS and YYNGEE. The CDR3 goes from the cysteine to the phenylalanine over 16 residues. The read is trimmed to its CDR3 DNA, 48 bases read in frame from base 1. V and J are truncated by 0 bases and 3 bases respectively, leaving an intervening sequence of 15 bases. PBMCs were isolated by Ficoll-Paque density gradient centrifugation. About this clonotype itself: Its antigen is unknown. The record has no base qualities; no much larger clone is one base away.

Instrument on record: Illumina NovaSeq 6000. TCRalpha and TCRbeta cDNA libraries were constructed by 5'RACE with constant-segment primers, with sample barcodes and unique molecular identifiers being introduced. Trizol reagent was used to extract RNA from every sample. Amplification of the libraries took two PCR steps, and the second step added a second sample barcode plus Illumina TruSeq adapters. Sequencing of the libraries was done on an Illumina NovaSeq, producing 2 x 150 bp paired-end reads. The original methods were these. The reads were demultiplexed and collapsed into UMI-guided consensus sequences using migec v1.2.7. Using mixcr v2.1.11, UMI consensuses were aligned to TRA and TRB V and J templates and then assembled into clonotypes. A clonotype was counted as expanded or contracted only when both edgeR and NoisET called the clonotype significant, with the noise models trained on biological replicates. For edgeR calls, the cutoffs were a false discovery rate-adjusted p below 0.01 and a log2 fold-change threshold of 1. As an exploratory analysis of dynamics, max-normalized trajectories of the 1000 most abundant clonotypes were examined by PCA with hierarchical clustering. Each responding clone was given a CD4 or CD8 phenotype based on the CD4+ and CD8+ repertoires, which had been sequenced separately. TCRdb reprocessing: public reads trimmed at Q25 with fastp, clones called with MiXCR, in-frame beta chains kept. One record per CDR3 amino acid sequence lists the most common genes and DNA. The V and J calls and clone size come from TCRdb's table, not from the authors' own analysis. The sample table lists approximately 350,000 distinct CDR3 sequences, around an eighth of them with a count of one. In total, the top ten clones hold about 22% of the sample.

The sequence derives from a man younger than 35 who had mild COVID-19 (a few samples of this study predate the infection). The sample titles of this study are shuffled in the database, so cell type and time point are left out; the donor was told from shared clones. The sequencing sample was made of PBMCs or a T cell subset sorted from them (not recorded which). The chain is encoded by TRBV9 joined to TRBJ2-5, with no D gene named confidently. The CDR3 reads CASSVGGPRLEETQYF. The nucleotides read TGTGCCAGCAGCGTAGGTGGACCCCGGCTCGAAGAGACCCAGTACTTC.